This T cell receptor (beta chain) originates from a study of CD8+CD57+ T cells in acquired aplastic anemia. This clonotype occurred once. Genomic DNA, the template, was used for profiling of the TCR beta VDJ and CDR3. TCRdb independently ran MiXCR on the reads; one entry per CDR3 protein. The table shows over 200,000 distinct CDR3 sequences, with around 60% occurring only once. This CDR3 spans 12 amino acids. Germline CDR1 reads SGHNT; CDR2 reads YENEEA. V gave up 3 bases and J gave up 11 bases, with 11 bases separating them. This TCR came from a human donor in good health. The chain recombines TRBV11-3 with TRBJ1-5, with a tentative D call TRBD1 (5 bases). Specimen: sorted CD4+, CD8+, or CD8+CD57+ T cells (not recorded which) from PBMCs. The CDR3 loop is CASSFSGAAQHF. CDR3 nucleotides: TGTGCCAGCAGCTTCAGCGGGGCGGCCCAGCATTTT. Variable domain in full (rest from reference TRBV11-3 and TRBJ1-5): EAGVVQSPRYKIIEKKQPVAFWCNPISGHNTLYWYLQNLGQGPELLIRYENEEAVDDSQLPKDRFSAERLKGVDSTLKIQPAELGDSAVYLCASSFSGAAQHFGDGTRLSIL.